This TCR beta chain emerged from a study of beta chain features in type 1 diabetes. On the study more broadly: Patient and healthy donor groups were alike in age, gender and cell yields. The study's findings and limits: Shortening that was moderate but significant affected the TCRB CDR3s of Type 1 diabetes patients in all four CD4+ subsets.

As every portion of the isolated RNA was reverse transcribed, the sequencing read expressed TCRB transcripts. Per sample, stem cell-like memory T cell libraries averaged approximately 930,000 reads. Assay used: immunoSEQ multiplex PCR; TCRdb lists only in-frame clones, some missing. Altogether about 42,000 clones are present, around 50% being singletons, with the ten largest covering roughly 0.27%. Each population that was sorted was more than 95% pure. As to this clone: Its antigen is not identified.

The sequenced sample consisted of stem cell memory CD4+ T cells from blood. The clonotype originates from a woman aged 30 to 39 in good health.

The CDR3 here is CAISVGTVDTGELFF. CDR3 DNA sequence: TGTGCCATCAGCGTGGGGACAGTGGACACCGGGGAGCTGTTTTTT. The V and J genes are TRBV10-3 and TRBJ2-2, with 7 bases identical to TRBD1. The CDR3 spans 15 residues. CDR1 is ENHRY and CDR2 is SYGVKD in the germline V gene. The V and J ends lost 6 bases and 3 bases, in that order; junction bases with no gene match: 7.